The clone carrying this TCR beta chain was counted many times. Its antigen remains unidentified. The data are from a study of T cell clonality in common variable immunodeficiency. General study findings and limits: Common variable immunodeficiency TCR beta sequences reportedly had fewer deletions and N-nucleotide insertions. Shared TCRbeta clones were fewer between CVID subjects than controls.

Repertoires were generated with immunoSEQ multiplex PCR, while TCRdb's copy carries only in-frame clones and drops some. Sampling found over 25,000 clones, none seen once. Sequencing was performed on peripheral blood mononuclear cells. This clonotype was obtained from a human donor with common variable immunodeficiency.

The sequenced CDR3 bases are TGTGCCAGCAGCTTCCAGGGGGGTGCCCGGGAG. Its translation: CASSFQGGARE. The entire CDR3 sequence reads CASSFQGGARELFF. The chain has TRBV5-5 and TRBJ2-2, with D perhaps TRBD1 (7 bases). The read ends 3 residues early relative to the CDR3; the germline J gene fills the gap. The CDR3 sequence is 14 residues long. Looked up from germline, CDR1 is SGHKS and CDR2 is YYEKEE (reference sequence). V shed 2 bases and J shed 9 bases, with 14 bases lying between them.